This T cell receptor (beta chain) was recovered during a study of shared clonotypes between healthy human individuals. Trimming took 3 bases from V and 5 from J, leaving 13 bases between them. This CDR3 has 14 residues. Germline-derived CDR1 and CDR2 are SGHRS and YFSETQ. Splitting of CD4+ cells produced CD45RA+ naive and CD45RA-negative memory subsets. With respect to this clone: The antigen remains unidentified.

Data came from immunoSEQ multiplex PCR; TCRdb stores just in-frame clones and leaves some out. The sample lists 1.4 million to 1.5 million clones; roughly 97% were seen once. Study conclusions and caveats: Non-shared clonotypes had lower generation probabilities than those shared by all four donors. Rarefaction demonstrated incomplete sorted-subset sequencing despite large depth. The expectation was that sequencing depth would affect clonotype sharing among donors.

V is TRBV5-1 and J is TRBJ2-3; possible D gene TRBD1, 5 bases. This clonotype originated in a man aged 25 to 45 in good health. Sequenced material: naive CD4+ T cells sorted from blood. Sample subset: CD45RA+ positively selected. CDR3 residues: CASSSRLGVDTQYF. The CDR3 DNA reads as TGCGCCAGCAGCTCTCGCTTAGGGGTAGATACGCAGTATTTT.